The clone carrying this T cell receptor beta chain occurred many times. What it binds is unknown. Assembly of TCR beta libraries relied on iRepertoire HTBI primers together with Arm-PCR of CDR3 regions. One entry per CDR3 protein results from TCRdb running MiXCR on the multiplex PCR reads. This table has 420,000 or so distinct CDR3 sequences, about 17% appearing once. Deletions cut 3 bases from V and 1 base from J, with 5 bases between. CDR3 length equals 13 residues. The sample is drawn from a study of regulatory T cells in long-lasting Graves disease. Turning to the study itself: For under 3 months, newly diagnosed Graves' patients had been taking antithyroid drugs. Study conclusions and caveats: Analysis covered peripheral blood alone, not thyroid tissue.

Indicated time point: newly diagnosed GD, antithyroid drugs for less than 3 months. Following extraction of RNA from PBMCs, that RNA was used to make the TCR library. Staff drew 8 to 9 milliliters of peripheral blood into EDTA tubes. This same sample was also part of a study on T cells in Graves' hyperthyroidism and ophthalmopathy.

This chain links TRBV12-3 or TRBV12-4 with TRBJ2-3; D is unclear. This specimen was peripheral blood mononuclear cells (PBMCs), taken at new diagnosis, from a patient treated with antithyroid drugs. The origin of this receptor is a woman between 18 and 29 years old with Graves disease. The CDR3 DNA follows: TGTGCCAGCAGTTTCTTGGGCACAGATACGCAGTATTTT. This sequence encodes CASSFLGTDTQYF.